This TCR beta chain emerged from a study of identical twins. Study results and limitations: Partial confounding of zero-insertion analyses by invariant MAIT and iNKT cells was possible. Insertions were reduced in abundant cord blood beta clonotypes but not in memory repertoires. The authors drew conclusions from cross-sectional statistical analysis rather than following the same donors.

This clonotype appeared a few times. The antigen remains unidentified. Each CDR3 protein gets one entry after TCRdb re-called the 5' RACE reads with MiXCR. The table has approximately 220,000 distinct CDR3 sequences, roughly 9.4% seen once. The sample comprised memory (CD45RO+) T cells sorted from blood. The clonotype originates from a woman between 18 and 29 years old in good health.

This chain's CDR3 is CASSLQTGRTDTQYF. The CDR3, as DNA: TGCGCCAGCAGCTTACAGACGGGACGAACAGATACGCAGTATTTT. The chain couples TRBV5-1 to TRBJ2-3, with D perhaps TRBD1 or TRBD2 (5 bases each). This CDR3 region has 15 residues. Germline values: CDR1 SGHRS, CDR2 YFSETQ. The V end lost 2 bases, the J end lost 3 bases, and 13 bases lay between the germline ends.